A single sample is the source of the 6 T cell receptor beta chains below, sequenced in a study of cytomegalovirus exposure and HLA in healthy donors. PCR involved 60 Vbeta and 13 Jbeta primers. This table comes from immunoSEQ multiplex PCR, and its TCRdb copy is limited to in-frame clones, with some not included. The data contain 140,000 to 150,000 clones, around 80% of them singletons. The sample taken for sequencing was PBMCs. The receptor source for this set is a man aged 35 to 55 in good health and CMV-seronegative.

V gene TRBV4-1 combines with J gene TRBJ2-3; 9 bases align to TRBD2. CDR3 length equals 13 residues. V lost 6 bases to trimming and J lost 8 bases; unmatched junction nucleotides: 6. Germline loops: CDR1 MGHRA, CDR2 YSYEKL. CDR3 nucleotide sequence: TGCGCCAGCAGTCCCAGCGGGGGGCCTACGCAGTATTTT. Amino acid sequence: CASSPSGGPTQYF.

The chain couples TRBV11-3 to TRBJ2-7; no clear D. CDR1 and CDR2 (germline): SGHNT, YENEEA. Deletions cut 0 bases from V and 3 bases from J, with 12 bases between. The CDR3 loop spans 15 amino acids. CDR3 region: CASSLDAASGYEQYF. CDR3 in DNA: TGTGCCAGCAGCTTAGATGCAGCATCGGGCTACGAGCAGTACTTC.

The chain carries TRBV28 and TRBJ1-5, with 12 positions matching TRBD1. The length of the CDR3 is 16 residues. Germline CDR1 is MDHEN and CDR2 is SYDVKM. Unmatched junction bases numbered 6, after V lost 4 bases and J lost 5 bases. The CDR3 here is CASSSGTGGGHQPQHF. CDR3 nucleotides: TGTGCCAGCAGTTCCGGGACAGGGGGCGGACATCAGCCCCAGCATTTT.

This chain connects TRBV14 to TRBJ1-6; D gene unclear. CDR1 is SGHDN and CDR2 is FVKESK in the germline V gene. Between the trimmed V and J ends, which lost 0 bases and 0 bases, there was a span of 9 bases. The CDR3 extends over 17 amino acids. The CDR3 DNA reads TGTGCCAGCAGCCAAGACCGAACTAGCTCCTATAATTCACCCCTCCACTTT. Its translation: CASSQDRTSSYNSPLHF.

This chain connects TRBV5-8 to TRBJ1-4, with D possibly matching TRBD1 (5 bases). Trimming cost V 0 bases and J 2 bases, with 8 bases left between them. Germline V lookup: CDR1 SGHTS, CDR2 YDEGEE. CDR3 length: 15 residues. CDR3: CASSLARVTNEKLFF. Here the CDR3 DNA reads TGTGCCAGCAGCTTGGCCAGGGTCACTAATGAAAAACTGTTTTTT.

The chain uses TRBV5-1 and TRBJ1-1, with 8 bases identical to TRBD1. Trimming at V came to 4 bases and at J to 4 bases, leaving 6 bases not matched to a gene. Germline CDR1 reads SGHRS; CDR2 reads YFSETQ. The CDR3 totals 14 residues. The CDR3 loop reads CASSQGALGTEAFF. The CDR3 nucleotides read TGCGCCAGCAGCCAGGGGGCTTTGGGCACTGAAGCTTTCTTT.